Given below is one T cell receptor (beta chain) in context. The target antigen is unknown. The graft tissue was processed, and this released both intraepithelial and lamina propria lymphocytes. Data came from immunoSEQ multiplex PCR; TCRdb stores just in-frame clones and leaves some out. The data show about 15,000 clones, with 60% to 80% seen just once and 7.8% held by the top ten. CDR3 length equals 13 residues. The germline V and J ends were trimmed by 5 bases and 3 bases, with 11 bases remaining between them. Germline CDR1 MNHNS, CDR2 SASEGT. This sample was taken from a study of graft-versus-host responses after intestinal transplantation. Study in general: Transplants were multivisceral, liver-intestinal, or isolated intestinal. Broader study findings: GvH clones occurred in recipient marrow; some first appeared in ileum or blood. Within allografts, high graft-versus-host to host-versus-graft clonal ratios were seen among patients with graft-donor T cell macrochimerism. Peak GvH clone levels in circulation were associated with early post-transplant HvG declines.

The receptor was derived from a human patient who received an intestinal transplant, so some T cells may come from the graft donor. V and J are TRBV6-1 and TRBJ2-7; perhaps TRBD2 as D (5 bases). Sequences were derived from ileum tissue, sampled approximately 420 days after intestinal transplant. The DNA for the CDR3 is TGTGCCAGCAGTCCGGGGTACAACTACGAGCAGTACTTC. It is translated as CASSPGYNYEQYF.